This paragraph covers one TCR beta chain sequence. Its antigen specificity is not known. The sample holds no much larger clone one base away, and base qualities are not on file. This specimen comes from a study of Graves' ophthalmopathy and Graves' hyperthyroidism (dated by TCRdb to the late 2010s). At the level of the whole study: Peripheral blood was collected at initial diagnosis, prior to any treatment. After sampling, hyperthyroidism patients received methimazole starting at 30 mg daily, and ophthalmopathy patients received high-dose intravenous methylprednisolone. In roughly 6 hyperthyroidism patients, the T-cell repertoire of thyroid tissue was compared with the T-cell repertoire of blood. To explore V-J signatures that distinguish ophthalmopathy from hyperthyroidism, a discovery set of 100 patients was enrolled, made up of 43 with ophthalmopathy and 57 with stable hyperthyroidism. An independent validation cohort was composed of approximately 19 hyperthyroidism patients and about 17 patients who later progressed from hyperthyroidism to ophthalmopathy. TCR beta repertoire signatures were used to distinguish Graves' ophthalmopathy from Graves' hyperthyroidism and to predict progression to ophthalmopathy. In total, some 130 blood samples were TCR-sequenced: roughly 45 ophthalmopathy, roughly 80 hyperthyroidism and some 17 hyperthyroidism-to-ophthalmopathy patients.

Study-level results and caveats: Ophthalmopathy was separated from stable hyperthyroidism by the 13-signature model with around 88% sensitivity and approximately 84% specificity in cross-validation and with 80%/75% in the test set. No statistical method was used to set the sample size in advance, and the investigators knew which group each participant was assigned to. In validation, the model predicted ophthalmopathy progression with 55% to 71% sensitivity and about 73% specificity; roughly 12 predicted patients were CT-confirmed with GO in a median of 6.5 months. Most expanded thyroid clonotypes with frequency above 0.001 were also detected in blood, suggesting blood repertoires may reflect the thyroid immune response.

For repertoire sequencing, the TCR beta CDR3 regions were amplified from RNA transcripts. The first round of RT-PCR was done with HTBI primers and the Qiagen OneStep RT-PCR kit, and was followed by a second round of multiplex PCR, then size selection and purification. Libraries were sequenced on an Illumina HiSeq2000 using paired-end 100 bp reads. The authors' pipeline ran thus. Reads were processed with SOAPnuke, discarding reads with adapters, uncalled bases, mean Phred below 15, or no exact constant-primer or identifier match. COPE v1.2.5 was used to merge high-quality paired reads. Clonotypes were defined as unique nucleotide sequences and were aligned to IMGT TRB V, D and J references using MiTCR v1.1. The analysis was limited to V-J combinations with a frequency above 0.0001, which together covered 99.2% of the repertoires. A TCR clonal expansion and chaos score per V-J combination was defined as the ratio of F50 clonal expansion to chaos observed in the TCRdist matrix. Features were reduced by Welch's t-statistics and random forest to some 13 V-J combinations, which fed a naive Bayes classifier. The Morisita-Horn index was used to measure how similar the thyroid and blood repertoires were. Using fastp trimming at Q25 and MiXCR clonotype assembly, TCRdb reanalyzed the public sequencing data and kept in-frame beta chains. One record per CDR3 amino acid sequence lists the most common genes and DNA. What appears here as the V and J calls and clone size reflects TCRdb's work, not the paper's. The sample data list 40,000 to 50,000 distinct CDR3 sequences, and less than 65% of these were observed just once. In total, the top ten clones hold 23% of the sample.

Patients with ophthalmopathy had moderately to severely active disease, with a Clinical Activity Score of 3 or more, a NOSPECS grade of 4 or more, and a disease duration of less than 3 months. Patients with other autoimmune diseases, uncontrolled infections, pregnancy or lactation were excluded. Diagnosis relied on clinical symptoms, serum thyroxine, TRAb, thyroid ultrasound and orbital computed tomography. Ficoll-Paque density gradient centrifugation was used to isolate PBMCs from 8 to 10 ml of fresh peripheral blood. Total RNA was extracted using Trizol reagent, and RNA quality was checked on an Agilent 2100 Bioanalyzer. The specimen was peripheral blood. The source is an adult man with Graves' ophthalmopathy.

The nucleotide sequence reads as follows: TGTGCCAGCAGCTTGGCAACTAGCAGAGAGACCCAGCATTTT. Translation gives CASSLATSRETQHF. The chain links TRBV5-6 with TRBJ1-5, with no D gene named confidently. V loses 0 bases, J loses 11 bases, and the germline ends lie 15 bases apart. CDR1 and CDR2 were assigned from the germline V gene as SGHDT and YYEEEE. The CDR3 numbers 14 residues from cysteine through phenylalanine. Only the CDR3 DNA stays, 42 bases, in frame from base 1.